This TCR beta chain was found in a study of vaccination effects on CD4 cells after COVID-19. Profiled with immunoSEQ multiplex PCR; TCRdb holds only in-frame clones, not every one. The table records under 65,000 clones, 80% to 85% of them present only once. The V and J ends lost 5 bases and 0 bases respectively, with 8 bases between them. The CDR3 covers 14 residues. Germline CDR1 MDHEN, CDR2 SYDVKM. This clone occurred once. Antigen unknown. In the ViraFEST assay, antigen-specific CD4+ clonotypes were identified by expansion after peptide-pool stimulation. A 10-day culture period preceded the isolation of CD4+ T cells. Vaccinated participants had no history of SARS-CoV-2 infection and tested negative for nucleocapsid antibodies. Cultivation was performed at two million PBMC per well with approximately 10 IU/ml IL-2 and 9.5 to 10 ug/ml peptides added. Half-medium changes using IL-2 medium occurred on days 3 and 7.

Study-level findings and limits: Substantial clonal contraction characterized both infection- and vaccine-induced clones late after vaccination.

Sequenced here: CD4+ T cells from PBMCs cultured with HCoV-229E spike peptides, sampled before COVID-19 vaccination. The TCR originated in a human donor who received a COVID-19 vaccine. The chain employs TRBV28 and TRBJ1-5; perhaps TRBD1 as D (5 bases). The DNA of the CDR3 is TGTGCCAGCAGTCGTGACAGTAGCAATCAGCCCCAGCATTTT. Its protein is CASSRDSSNQPQHF.